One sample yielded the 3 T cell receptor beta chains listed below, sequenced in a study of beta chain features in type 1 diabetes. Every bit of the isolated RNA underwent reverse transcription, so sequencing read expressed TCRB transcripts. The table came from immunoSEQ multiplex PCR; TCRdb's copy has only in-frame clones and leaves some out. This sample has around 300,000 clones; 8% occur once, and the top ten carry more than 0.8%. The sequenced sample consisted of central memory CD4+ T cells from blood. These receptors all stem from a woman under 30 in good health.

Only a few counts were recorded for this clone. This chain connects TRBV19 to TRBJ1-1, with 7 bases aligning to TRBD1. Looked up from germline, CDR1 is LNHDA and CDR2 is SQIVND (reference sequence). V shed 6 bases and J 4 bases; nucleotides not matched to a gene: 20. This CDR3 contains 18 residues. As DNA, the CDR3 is TGTGCCAGTAGCCGACCGGCCGACAGGGCTGTGAGAACCACTGAAGCTTTCTTT. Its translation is CASSRPADRAVRTTEAFF.

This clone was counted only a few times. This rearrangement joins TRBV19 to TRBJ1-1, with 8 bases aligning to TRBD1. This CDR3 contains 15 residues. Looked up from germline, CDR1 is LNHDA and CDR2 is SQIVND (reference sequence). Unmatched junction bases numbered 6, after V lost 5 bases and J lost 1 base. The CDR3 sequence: CASSLPGGGNTEAFF. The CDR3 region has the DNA TGTGCCAGTAGTCTCCCAGGGGGCGGGAACACTGAAGCTTTCTTT.

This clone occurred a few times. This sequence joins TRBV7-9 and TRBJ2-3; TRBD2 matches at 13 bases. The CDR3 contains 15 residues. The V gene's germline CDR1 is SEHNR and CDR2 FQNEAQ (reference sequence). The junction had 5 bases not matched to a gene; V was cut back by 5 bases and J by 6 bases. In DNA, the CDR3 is TGTGCCAGCAGCGCGATGGGACTAGCGGGGGATACGCAGTATTTT. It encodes CASSAMGLAGDTQYF.